Presented here are 10 T cell receptor beta chains from one specimen sequenced in a study of blood T cells in healthy people across ages. The authors ran a second PCR of 7 to 11 cycles using a sample-barcoded 5' primer and a J-beta primer mix. TCRdb re-analysed the 5' RACE reads in MiXCR, keeping a single row per CDR3 protein. Among about 940,000 distinct CDR3 sequences listed, 45% to 50% were seen once. Material for sequencing was blood. These receptors were taken from a young man in good health.

The rearrangement links TRBV29-1 to TRBJ2-1; D remains ambiguous. Germline CDR1 SQVTM, CDR2 ANQGSEA. This CDR3 comprises 15 residues. V lost 1 base and J lost 5, with 15 bases in between. CDR3 residues: CSVEGVPAEDNEQFF. CDR3 in DNA: TGCAGCGTTGAAGGGGTCCCGGCAGAGGACAATGAGCAGTTCTTC.

The rearrangement links TRBV11-3 to TRBJ2-3, with TRBD2 matching over 11 bases. The V and J ends lost 2 bases and 6 bases, in that order; junction bases with no gene match: 4. Germline V gene data show CDR1 as SGHNT and CDR2 as YENEEA. There are 15 residues in the CDR3. The CDR3 sequence: CASSLSTSGMDTQYF. As DNA, the CDR3 is TGTGCCAGCAGCTTATCGACTAGCGGGATGGATACGCAGTATTTT. Full variable domain (missing parts from reference TRBV11-3 and TRBJ2-3): EAGVVQSPRYKIIEKKQPVAFWCNPISGHNTLYWYLQNLGQGPELLIRYENEEAVDDSQLPKDRFSAERLKGVDSTLKIQPAELGDSAVYLCASSLSTSGMDTQYFGPGTRLTVL.

CDR3 coding DNA: TGTGCCTGGAGTGTGGGAACCACAGATACGCAGTATTTT. This encodes CAWSVGTTDTQYF. The rearrangement uses TRBV30 and TRBJ2-3; D not certain. CDR3 length: 13 residues. From germline, CDR1 is GTSNPN and CDR2 SVGIG (reference sequence). The V and J ends lost 0 bases and 2 bases respectively, with 6 bases between them.

This clonotype was detected ten times or more. The chain links TRBV2 to TRBJ1-2; TRBD1 aligns across 8 bases. This CDR3 spans 13 amino acids. V lost 6 bases to trimming and J lost 8 bases; unmatched junction nucleotides: 8. Germline assignment: CDR1 SNHLY and CDR2 FYNNEI. DNA for the CDR3: TGTGCCAGCAGCAACCCCGGGACAGGCGGCTACACCTTC. Amino acids: CASSNPGTGGYTF.

The chain employs TRBV20-1 and TRBJ1-1, with TRBD1 matching over 7 bases. Germline V gene data show CDR1 as DFQATT and CDR2 as SNEGSKA (reference sequence). With 2 bases clipped from V and 1 base from J, the junction kept 4 bases outside the gene matches. The CDR3 consists of 14 residues. CDR3 protein: CSARWTGRNTEAFF. The CDR3 DNA reads TGCAGTGCTAGATGGACAGGCCGGAACACTGAAGCTTTCTTT.

The chain couples TRBV6-5 to TRBJ2-1, with 7 nucleotides matching TRBD1. The ends lost 6 bases at V and 2 bases at J; junction bases unmatched: 10. The CDR3 runs to 16 residues. Per germline, CDR1 MNHEY and CDR2 SVGAGI. The CDR3 protein is CASRISTGTAYNEQFF. The DNA for the CDR3 is TGTGCCAGCAGGATCTCAACCGGGACAGCCTACAATGAGCAGTTCTTC.

The DNA for the CDR3 is TGTGCCACCGCCGTCGACCCCTACAATGAGCAGTTCTTC. Its protein is CATAVDPYNEQFF. The rearrangement joins TRBV24-1 to TRBJ2-1, with D unclear. Germline-derived CDR1 and CDR2 are KGHDR and SFDVKD. Trimming left V 9 bases short and J 2 bases short, with 10 bases between. CDR3 length: 13 residues.

The CDR3 nucleotides are TGTGCCTGGAGTGTGGGGCAGGATAGCACAGATACGCAGTATTTT. Its translation is CAWSVGQDSTDTQYF. This chain uses TRBV30 with TRBJ2-3, with D possibly TRBD1 on 5 matching bases. CDR1 and CDR2 from the germline V gene are GTSNPN and SVGIG (reference sequence). V lost 0 bases and J 0 bases, leaving 10 bases between the germline ends. This CDR3 is 15 amino acids long.

The chain recombines TRBV7-2 with TRBJ2-1, with 8 nucleotides matching TRBD1. J lost 10 bases, V lost 5 bases, and 13 bases had no gene match. Germline values: CDR1 SGHTA, CDR2 FQGNSA. The CDR3 is 15 amino acids. The CDR3: CASSHGTGTRYEQFF. The CDR3 coding sequence is TGTGCCAGCAGCCACGGGACAGGTACTCGCTACGAGCAGTTCTTC.

The chain is built from TRBV2 and TRBJ2-5; the match to TRBD1 covers 9 bases. CDR1 is SNHLY, CDR2 FYNNEI, per germline. The CDR3 has 15 residues. V lost 9 bases to trimming and J lost 11 bases; unmatched junction nucleotides: 19. The CDR3 nucleotides read TGTGCCAGTATACAGGGGGCGTCCCCCTACAATGAGCAGTACTTC. This encodes CASIQGASPYNEQYF.